Included here is one T cell receptor (beta chain) sequence, with context. The antigen is not known. An end of the junction does not agree with germline; a read error may underlie this. These data are taken from a study of cytomegalovirus exposure and HLA in healthy donors. Study observations and caveats: TCR beta sequences numbering 15,000 to 20,000 were associated with HLA alleles at 0.05 false discovery rate in a later analysis.

Researchers ran the PCR with 60 Vbeta and 13 Jbeta primers. Clones were sequenced by immunoSEQ multiplex PCR, and TCRdb holds only the in-frame ones, with some missing. The repertoire holds about 150,000 clones, with 60% to 85% as singletons. This receptor was identified in a woman aged 35 to 49 in good health and CMV-seropositive. Sequencing input: PBMCs.

CDR3 in DNA: TGTTCCAGCAGCCCTACGGGACTATTCGAGCAGTACTTC. Protein: CSSSPTGLFEQYF. The chain joins TRBV7-9 to TRBJ2-7, with 7 nucleotides matching TRBD2. The CDR3 loop spans 13 amino acids. Per germline, CDR1 SEHNR and CDR2 FQNEAQ (reference sequence).